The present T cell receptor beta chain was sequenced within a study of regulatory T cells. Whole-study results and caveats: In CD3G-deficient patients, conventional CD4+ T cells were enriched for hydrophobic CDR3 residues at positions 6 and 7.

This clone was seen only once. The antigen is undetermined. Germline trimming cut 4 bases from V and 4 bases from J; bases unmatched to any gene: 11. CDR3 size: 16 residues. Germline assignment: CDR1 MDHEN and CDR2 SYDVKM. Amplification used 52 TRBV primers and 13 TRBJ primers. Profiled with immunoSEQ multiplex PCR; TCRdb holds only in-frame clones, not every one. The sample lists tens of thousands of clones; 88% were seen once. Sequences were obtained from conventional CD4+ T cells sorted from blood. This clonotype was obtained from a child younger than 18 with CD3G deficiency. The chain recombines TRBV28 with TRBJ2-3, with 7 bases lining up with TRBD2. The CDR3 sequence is CASSSPGGREPDTQYF. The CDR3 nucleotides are TGTGCCAGCAGTTCCCCGGGTGGGCGGGAGCCAGATACGCAGTATTTT.